The 26 T cell receptor beta chains given below trace back to one sample, sequenced in a study of tumor-infiltrating lymphocytes in localized non-small cell lung cancer. Clones were sequenced by immunoSEQ multiplex PCR, and TCRdb holds only the in-frame ones, with some missing. The sample lists about 16,000 clones, around 81% occurring once. The sample comprised uninvolved lung tissue not adjacent to the tumor. The receptors originated from a human donor with non-small cell lung cancer.

The table lists this clone with a count of one. The gene calls are TRBV7-3 and TRBJ2-2; 8 bases line up with TRBD2. Germline assignment: CDR1 SGHTA and CDR2 FQGTGA. Trimming at V came to 1 base and at J to 11 bases, leaving 3 bases not matched to a gene. The CDR3 contains 13 residues. The CDR3 DNA reads as TGTGCCAGCAGCTTAATCAGCGGGAGAGAGCTGTTTTTT. Translation: CASSLISGRELFF.

V gene TRBV11-2 combines with J gene TRBJ2-5, with TRBD1 as a possible D gene (6 bases). V shed 4 bases and J shed 5 bases, with 11 bases lying between them. This CDR3 spans 13 amino acids. CDR1 is SGHAT and CDR2 is FQNNGV in the germline V gene. In nucleotides, the CDR3 is TGTGCCAGCAGCTCCCTGGGGGCCGAGACCCAGTACTTC. It is translated as CASSSLGAETQYF.

The gene calls are TRBV29-1 and TRBJ2-3; a weak D match, TRBD2 (5 bases). Per the germline V gene, CDR1 is SQVTM and CDR2 is ANQGSEA. The CDR3 loop spans 13 amino acids. The germline V and J ends were trimmed by 8 bases and 0 bases, with 12 bases remaining between them. CDR3 region: CSQQRTSTDTQYF. The DNA for the CDR3 is TGCAGCCAACAGCGGACTAGCACAGATACGCAGTATTTT.

The chain links TRBV6-1 to TRBJ2-7; 7 positions agree with TRBD2. Germline V gene sequence: CDR1 MNHNS, CDR2 SASEGT. The CDR3 is 15 residues long. The V and J ends lost 3 bases and 7 bases, in that order; junction bases with no gene match: 12. CDR3 DNA: TGTGCCAGCAGTGATTCGGGGGGAAACCTCGGAGAGCAGTACTTC. Amino acid sequence: CASSDSGGNLGEQYF.

This clone qualifies as medium-sized. V and J are TRBV5-4 and TRBJ2-7; 7 positions match TRBD2. The trim removed 3 bases at V and 2 bases at J, leaving 2 bases unmatched. CDR3 length: 13 residues. Germline assignment: CDR1 SGHNT and CDR2 YYREEE (reference sequence). The CDR3 region has the DNA TGTGCCAGCAGCTCCGGGACTACCTACGAGCAGTACTTC. This encodes CASSSGTTYEQYF.

This chain connects TRBV10-3 to TRBJ2-3; no definite D call. Per germline, CDR1 ENHRY and CDR2 SYGVKD. CDR3 length equals 14 residues. V was shortened by 7 bases and J by 2 bases, with 13 bases between the two germline ends. The CDR3 reads CAITKATYTDTQYF. CDR3 DNA sequence: TGTGCCATCACGAAGGCTACTTACACAGATACGCAGTATTTT.

The chain has TRBV5-5 and TRBJ2-3; 8 bases fit TRBD2. The junction had 7 bases not matched to a gene; V was cut back by 2 bases and J by 5 bases. Germline V gene lookup returns CDR1 SGHKS and CDR2 YYEKEE (reference sequence). CDR3 length equals 15 residues. CDR3 sequence (DNA): TGTGCCAGCAGCTTATTAGCGGGATACGTAGATACGCAGTATTTT. Translating it yields CASSLLAGYVDTQYF.

This chain joins TRBV10-3 and TRBJ1-2, with TRBD1 matching over 8 bases. Germline V gives CDR1 ENHRY, CDR2 SYGVKD. There are 13 residues in the CDR3. Trimming removed 2 bases from V and 4 bases from J; junction bases left unmatched: 0. The CDR3: CAISEQGAYGYTF. CDR3 nucleotide sequence: TGTGCCATCAGTGAGCAGGGGGCCTATGGCTACACCTTC.

The chain employs TRBV6-1 and TRBJ2-7; weak D call: TRBD2 (7 bases). The V gene's germline CDR1 is MNHNS and CDR2 SASEGT. V was shortened by 7 bases and J by 0 bases, with 13 bases between the two germline ends. CDR3 length equals 14 residues. This chain's CDR3 is CASIRGGSSYEQYF. In DNA form, the CDR3 reads TGTGCCAGCATAAGGGGGGGGAGCTCCTACGAGCAGTACTTC.

This chain uses TRBV7-2 with TRBJ1-1; no reliable D call. The germline gives CDR1 SGHTA, CDR2 FQGNSA. V was clipped by 1 base and J by 5 bases, with 11 bases between them. The CDR3 length is 14 residues. The CDR3 nucleotides read TGTGCCAGCAGCTTAGGGGGAGGGTGGACTGAAGCTTTCTTT. Translating gives CASSLGGGWTEAFF.

V usage is TRBV7-3 and J usage is TRBJ2-5, with TRBD2 matching over 7 bases. The CDR3 has 13 amino acids. The ends lost 5 bases at V and 5 bases at J; junction bases unmatched: 5. Germline CDR1 is SGHTA and CDR2 is FQGTGA. The CDR3 nucleotides read TGTGCCAGCAGCGGCGGGAGCACGGAGACCCAGTACTTC. Translation: CASSGGSTETQYF. Using reference TRBV7-3 and TRBJ2-5 for the parts outside the CDR3, the full variable domain is GAGVSQTPSNKVTEKGKYVELRCDPISGHTALYWYRQSLGQGPEFLIYFQGTGAADDSGLPNDRFFAVRPEGSVSTLKIQRTERGDSAVYLCASSGGSTETQYFGPGTRLLVL.

The rearrangement links TRBV19 to TRBJ2-3; D unresolved. The V and J ends lost 4 bases and 2 bases respectively, with 13 bases between them. This CDR3 contains 15 residues. CDR1 and CDR2 from the germline V gene are LNHDA and SQIVND (reference sequence). This CDR3 reads CASSTRTATTDTQYF. The CDR3 nucleotides read TGTGCCAGTAGTACACGGACGGCGACCACAGATACGCAGTATTTT.

The chain joins TRBV11-1 to TRBJ2-5, with D possibly being TRBD2 (5 bases). This CDR3 contains 13 residues. Germline V lookup: CDR1 SGHAT, CDR2 FQDESV (reference sequence). Trimming removed 5 bases at V and 0 bases at J, with 7 bases between. CDR3 nucleotide sequence: TGTGCCAGCAGCCAGGACTACCAAGAGACCCAGTACTTC. Translating gives CASSQDYQETQYF.

This chain joins TRBV6-5 and TRBJ1-2; the match to TRBD1 covers 9 bases. Unmatched junction bases numbered 4, after V lost 2 bases and J lost 6 bases. The germline gives CDR1 MNHEY, CDR2 SVGAGI. This CDR3 spans 14 amino acids. Here the CDR3 DNA reads TGTGCCAGCAGTTACGGGACAGGGAGGAATGGCTACACCTTC. Translating gives CASSYGTGRNGYTF.

The chain uses TRBV5-1 and TRBJ1-2; D gene unclear. The CDR3 consists of 16 residues. V lost 5 bases to trimming and J lost 4 bases, with 21 bases between them. Germline CDR1 and CDR2: SGHRS and YFSETQ. The CDR3 protein is CASRNPLQDLSYGYTF. CDR3 sequence (DNA): TGCGCCAGCAGAAATCCGCTCCAGGATCTTAGCTATGGCTACACCTTC. Full variable domain (rest looked up from reference TRBV5-1 and TRBJ1-2): KAGVTQTPRYLIKTRGQQVTLSCSPISGHRSVSWYQQTPGQGLQFLFEYFSETQRNKGNFPGRFSGRQFSNSRSEMNVSTLELGDSALYLCASRNPLQDLSYGYTFGSGTRLTVV.

The chain links TRBV7-2 to TRBJ1-1, with D perhaps matching TRBD1 (6 bases). The CDR3 loop spans 14 amino acids. Germline V gene sequence: CDR1 SGHTA, CDR2 FQGNSA. V was trimmed by 5 bases and J by 5 bases, leaving 15 bases between them. The CDR3 DNA sequence: TGTGCCAGCAGCCCGGGGGGGCTGGTGACTGAAGCTTTCTTT. Its translation: CASSPGGLVTEAFF.

V is TRBV4-2 and J is TRBJ1-1, with D hard to call. Trimming took off 0 bases at V and 8 bases at J, with 13 bases between the two ends. Germline CDR1 reads LGHNA; CDR2 reads YNFKEQ. This CDR3 contains 14 residues. The CDR3 DNA reads TGTGCCAGCAGCCAAGAGTCAAGAGACGTAGAAGCTTTCTTT. This gives the protein CASSQESRDVEAFF.

This sequence joins TRBV4-2 and TRBJ1-2; TRBD1 might be the D (5 bases). CDR1 is LGHNA, CDR2 YNFKEQ, per germline. This CDR3 has 16 amino acids. V was clipped by 4 bases and J by 7 bases, with 22 bases between them. CDR3 DNA: TGTGCCAGCAGCCCAACCTCGTCAGGCCCCGGGGGTGGCTACACCTTC. Translation: CASSPTSSGPGGGYTF.

The CDR3 bases are TGCGCCAGCAGTGCCGGGACAGGACTTGGAGCTTTCTTT. Translating it yields CASSAGTGLGAFF. This sequence joins TRBV10-2 and TRBJ1-1; 8 positions agree with TRBD1. Germline loops: CDR1 WSHSY, CDR2 SAAADI. This CDR3 is 13 amino acids long. The junction had 8 bases not matched to a gene; V was cut back by 4 bases and J by 10 bases.

This chain connects TRBV27 to TRBJ1-2, with a possible D match to TRBD1 (6 bases). CDR1 MNHEY and CDR2 SMNVEV come from the germline V gene (reference sequence). The CDR3 is made up of 13 amino acids. Trimming removed 2 bases at V and 2 bases at J, with 6 bases between. This CDR3 is CASSLRGNYGYTF. The CDR3 nucleotides are TGTGCCAGCAGTTTAAGGGGGAACTATGGCTACACCTTC.

This clone was observed once. The V gene is TRBV2, the J gene TRBJ1-2; D gene unclear. This CDR3 is built from 13 residues. CDR1 SNHLY and CDR2 FYNNEI come from the germline V gene. Trimming cost V 1 base and J 4 bases, with 7 bases left between them. The CDR3 coding sequence is TGTGCCAGCAGTGAAGTCCGAATCTATGGCTACACCTTC. Its translation: CASSEVRIYGYTF. Using reference TRBV2 and TRBJ1-2 for the parts outside the CDR3, the full variable domain is EPEVTQTPSHQVTQMGQEVILRCVPISNHLYFYWYRQILGQKVEFLVSFYNNEISEKSEIFDDQFSVERPDGSNFTLKIRSTKLEDSAMYFCASSEVRIYGYTFGSGTRLTVV.

Note on this clone: The same CDR3 is also encoded by other DNA sequences in this sample. The V and J genes are TRBV7-3 and TRBJ1-1, with no clear D. Per germline, CDR1 SGHTA and CDR2 FQGTGA. The V gene lost 0 bases and the J gene lost 1 base, with 9 bases spanning the gap. The length of the CDR3 is 15 residues. The CDR3 nucleotides are TGTGCCAGCAGCTTAACAGCGGGCGGGAACACTGAAGCTTTCTTT. It yields the protein CASSLTAGGNTEAFF.

The V and J genes are TRBV5-1 and TRBJ2-5, with TRBD1 matching over 9 bases. Trimming cost V 4 bases and J 2 bases; bases outside gene matches: 3. CDR1 and CDR2 (germline): SGHRS, YFSETQ. CDR3 length: 14 amino acids. The CDR3 loop is CASSGDRAQETQYF. DNA for the CDR3: TGCGCCAGCAGCGGGGACAGGGCGCAAGAGACCCAGTACTTC.

In DNA form, the CDR3 reads TGTGCCAGCAGCCAGACTAGCGGGAGGTCAGCCGAGCAGTTCTTC. Protein: CASSQTSGRSAEQFF. The chain is built from TRBV7-2 and TRBJ2-1; 13 nucleotides line up with TRBD2. V was pared by 5 bases and J by 10 bases, with 8 bases of the junction left unmatched. The CDR3 has 15 residues. Looked up from germline, CDR1 is SGHTA and CDR2 is FQGNSA. Combining the CDR3 with reference TRBV7-2 and TRBJ2-1 gives the whole variable domain GAGVSQSPSNKVTEKGKDVELRCDPISGHTALYWYRQSLGQGLEFLIYFQGNSAPDKSGLPSDRFSAERTGGSVSTLTIQRTQQEDSAVYLCASSQTSGRSAEQFFGPGTRLTVL.

This clone was recorded only once. The gene calls are TRBV6-6 and TRBJ2-7, with D maybe TRBD1 (5 bases). V was pared by 5 bases and J by 6 bases, with 14 bases between. CDR3 length: 13 residues. Germline V gene data show CDR1 as MNHNY and CDR2 as SVGAGI (reference sequence). CDR3 coding DNA: TGTGCCAGCAGTCCAGGGTCTCCGGGCGAGCAGTACTTC. This encodes CASSPGSPGEQYF.

The rearrangement joins TRBV5-5 to TRBJ1-1; TRBD1 matches 11 bases. CDR1 and CDR2 from the germline V gene are SGHKS and YYEKEE (reference sequence). J lost 1 base, V lost 0 bases, and 2 bases had no gene match. The CDR3 has 16 amino acids. CDR3: CASSLEGQGANTEAFF. The CDR3 nucleotides read TGTGCCAGCAGCTTGGAAGGACAGGGGGCGAACACTGAAGCTTTCTTT.